The 28 T cell receptor beta chains below all came from one sample that was sequenced in a study of CD8 T cells in ankylosing spondylitis. A single record per CDR3 protein comes from TCRdb applying MiXCR to the 5' RACE reads. The table has 300,000 to 350,000 distinct CDR3 sequences, around a tenth seen once. What was sequenced was blood, either unsorted or a sorted T cell fraction (not recorded which). These receptors originate from a female donor with ankylosing spondylitis or in good health (not recorded which).

This clonotype appeared many times. The V gene is TRBV5-1, the J gene TRBJ1-6; D unclear. The CDR3 is 14 amino acids. CDR1 and CDR2 (germline): SGHRS, YFSETQ. V gave up 2 bases and J gave up 9 bases, with 12 bases separating them. The CDR3 sequence: CASSLEGDGSPLHF. CDR3 DNA: TGCGCCAGCAGCTTAGAGGGAGACGGTTCACCCCTCCACTTT. The variable domain in full, with the rest retrieved from reference TRBV5-1 and TRBJ1-6, is KAGVTQTPRYLIKTRGQQVTLSCSPISGHRSVSWYQQTPGQGLQFLFEYFSETQRNKGNFPGRFSGRQFSNSRSEMNVSTLELGDSALYLCASSLEGDGSPLHFGNGTRLTVT.

In its sample, this clonotype was seen many times. The J gene is TRBJ2-3, the V gene TRBV20-1; no clear D gene. V was cut by 7 bases and J by 5 bases, with 13 bases left in between. CDR1 is DFQATT and CDR2 is SNEGSKA in the germline V gene (reference sequence). The CDR3 spans 12 residues. Here the CDR3 DNA reads TGCAGTGGTATACAATCGGTAGATACGCAGTATTTT. Protein: CSGIQSVDTQYF.

This clonotype has at least ten counts. This rearrangement joins TRBV20-1 to TRBJ1-4; tentative D call: TRBD1 (6 bases). Germline values: CDR1 DFQATT, CDR2 SNEGSKA (reference sequence). V was pared by 3 bases and J by 1 base, with 12 bases between. The CDR3 consists of 15 residues. The CDR3 sequence: CSASVDSGTNEKLFF. As DNA, the CDR3 is TGCAGTGCTAGTGTGGACAGCGGAACTAATGAAAAACTGTTTTTT.

In this sample, this clonotype turned up many times. This chain connects TRBV5-1 to TRBJ1-5; 9 nucleotides agree with TRBD1. Germline lookup yields CDR1 SGHRS and CDR2 YFSETQ. Losses at the gene ends were 3 bases for V and 7 bases for J; bases not matched to a gene: 5. This CDR3 region has 14 residues. The CDR3 here is CASSYGQGRQPQHF. CDR3 nucleotides: TGCGCCAGCAGCTACGGACAGGGGAGACAGCCCCAGCATTTT.

This clonotype has at least ten counts. This chain joins TRBV9 and TRBJ2-5; TRBD1 matches 8 bases. Trimming cost V 3 bases and J 4 bases; bases outside gene matches: 11. The CDR3 runs to 16 residues. In germline, CDR1 is SGDLS, CDR2 YYNGEE. CDR3 sequence: CASSERHDRGRETQYF. CDR3 in DNA: TGTGCCAGCAGCGAGAGGCACGACAGGGGCCGAGAGACCCAGTACTTC. The variable domain in full, with the rest retrieved from reference TRBV9 and TRBJ2-5, is DSGVTQTPKHLITATGQRVTLRCSPRSGDLSVYWYQQSLDQGLQFLIQYYNGEERAKGNILERFSAQQFPDLHSELNLSSLELGDSALYFCASSERHDRGRETQYFGPGTRLLVL.

This clonotype occurred many times. The chain recombines TRBV3-1 with TRBJ1-6; possible D gene TRBD1, 5 bases. Germline CDR1 LGHDT, CDR2 YNNKEL (reference sequence). Trimming removed 1 base at V and 7 bases at J, with 8 bases between. The length of the CDR3 is 14 residues. The CDR3 spells CASSQVSGNSPLHF. The CDR3 bases are TGTGCCAGCAGCCAAGTCTCAGGGAATTCACCCCTCCACTTT.

At least ten counts were recorded for this clonotype. The chain joins TRBV20-1 to TRBJ2-1; 8 bases fit TRBD2. Germline CDR1 DFQATT, CDR2 SNEGSKA (reference sequence). The V gene end was trimmed by 3 bases and the J gene end by 10 bases; junction bases not matched to a gene: 5. The length of the CDR3 is 12 residues. DNA of the CDR3: TGCAGTGCTAGCGGGAGGGGATTAGAGCAGTTCTTC. It is translated as CSASGRGLEQFF.

The chain employs TRBV20-1 and TRBJ2-2, with D perhaps matching TRBD1 (6 bases). Trimming removed 2 bases at V and 7 bases at J, with 11 bases between. This CDR3 has 13 residues. Looked up from germline, CDR1 is DFQATT and CDR2 is SNEGSKA (reference sequence). DNA of the CDR3: TGCAGTGCTAGAACACAGGGAATCGGGGAGCTGTTTTTT. Translating it yields CSARTQGIGELFF.

This clonotype was observed at least ten times. The rearrangement uses TRBV5-8 and TRBJ1-5; weak D call: TRBD1 (6 bases). The CDR3 covers 16 residues. Trimming pared 4 bases from V and 1 base from J, leaving 15 bases between. Germline CDR1 reads SGHTS; CDR2 reads YDEGEE. CDR3 amino acids: CASSPETGRSNQPQHF. DNA for the CDR3: TGTGCCAGCAGCCCAGAGACAGGAAGAAGCAATCAGCCCCAGCATTTT.

This clonotype occurred a few times. The rearrangement uses TRBV7-9 and TRBJ2-5, with 9 bases identical to TRBD2. CDR3 length: 14 amino acids. Germline V CDR1 and CDR2: SEHNR, FQNEAQ (reference sequence). The V segment lost 5 bases and the J segment 5 bases; nucleotides outside the gene matches: 6. CDR3 nucleotide sequence: TGTGCCAGCAGCCGGGGACTAGCTAAGGAGACCCAGTACTTC. Translated: CASSRGLAKETQYF.

This clonotype was observed many times. The gene calls are TRBV21-1 and TRBJ1-1. TRBV21-1 is a pseudogene locus. The CDR3 is 15 residues long. The CDR3 region has the DNA TGTGCCAGCAGCAAAGCTGGGTCGCGAAAGGGTGAAGCTTTCTTT. This translates into CASSKAGSRKGEAFF.

A few counts support this clonotype. The chain links TRBV7-9 to TRBJ2-1; 10 bases are shared with TRBD2. The CDR3 is 17 amino acids. V shed 5 bases and J 4 bases; nucleotides not matched to a gene: 11. The germline CDR1 and CDR2 sequences are SEHNR and FQNEAQ (reference sequence). The CDR3 DNA follows: TGTGCCAGCAGCCGTTCGGCCCTAGCGGGAGTATACAATGAGCAGTTCTTC. Protein: CASSRSALAGVYNEQFF.

This chain uses TRBV18 with TRBJ2-2; TRBD2 matches at 8 bases. This CDR3 comprises 17 residues. CDR1 is KGHSH and CDR2 is LQKENI in the germline V gene. V shed 4 bases, J shed 0 bases, and the junction held 7 bases outside the gene matches. The CDR3 sequence: CASSRTSPPSNTGELFF. In DNA, the CDR3 is TGTGCCAGCTCACGGACTAGCCCGCCCTCGAACACCGGGGAGCTGTTTTTT.

This clonotype was observed a handful of times. Here the CDR3 reads CASSDRGFRDTQYF. CDR3 in DNA: TGTGCCAGCAGCGACAGGGGATTTCGAGATACGCAGTATTTT. The chain combines TRBV7-2 with TRBJ2-3, with 8 bases identical to TRBD1. This CDR3 has 14 amino acids. With V trimmed by 5 bases and J by 5 bases, 6 bases remained unmatched. Germline CDR1 SGHTA, CDR2 FQGNSA.

V is TRBV7-9 and J is TRBJ2-2; 8 bases align to TRBD2. Looked up from germline, CDR1 is SEHNR and CDR2 is FQNEAQ (reference sequence). Trimming cost V 3 bases and J 3 bases; bases outside gene matches: 9. The CDR3 covers 17 residues. DNA for the CDR3: TGTGCCAGCAGCTTCCCTTTAGCGGGACTCCACACCGGGGAGCTGTTTTTT. Translated, it gives CASSFPLAGLHTGELFF.

This clonotype occurred many times. The CDR3 reads CASSLDREYGYTF. The CDR3 DNA follows: TGTGCCAGCAGCTTGGACAGGGAATATGGCTACACCTTC. The genes are TRBV5-6 and TRBJ1-2, with D perhaps TRBD1 (6 bases). CDR1 is SGHDT and CDR2 is YYEEEE in the germline V gene. This CDR3 comprises 13 residues. Trimming removed 0 bases at V and 5 bases at J, with 8 bases between.

This clonotype was counted only a few times. The V and J genes are TRBV6-1 and TRBJ2-1, with TRBD1 identical over 7 bases. The CDR3 covers 14 residues. The trim removed 6 bases at V and 3 bases at J, leaving 5 bases unmatched. CDR1 and CDR2 from the germline V gene are MNHNS and SASEGT. CDR3 DNA sequence: TGTGCCAGCAGGCTTAGGACAGGCTACAATGAGCAGTTCTTC. Translated: CASRLRTGYNEQFF.

This clonotype was recorded at least ten times. The chain is built from TRBV6-1 and TRBJ1-2; D not resolved. CDR3 length: 11 residues. V dropped 1 base and J dropped 8 bases, with 5 bases sitting between them. CDR1 is MNHNS, CDR2 SASEGT, per germline. CDR3 sequence reads: CASSEGVGYTF. The CDR3 coding sequence is TGTGCCAGCAGTGAAGGCGTGGGCTACACCTTC.

This clonotype was seen many times. The rearrangement joins TRBV29-1 to TRBJ2-7, with D maybe TRBD1 (6 bases). V was pared by 7 bases and J by 2 bases, with 12 bases between. The CDR3 sequence is 12 residues long. Germline V lookup: CDR1 SQVTM, CDR2 ANQGSEA. CDR3 DNA: TGCAGCGCCGGACAGTCGCCCTACGAGCAGTACTTC. Its translation is CSAGQSPYEQYF.

This clonotype has ten or more counts. The J gene is TRBJ2-1, the V gene TRBV10-1; D remains unclear. The CDR3 is made up of 12 amino acids. Trimming stripped 3 bases from V and 10 bases from J, with 10 bases between. CDR1 WNHNN and CDR2 SYGVQD come from the germline V gene (reference sequence). CDR3 in amino acids: CASSDSSREQFF. The CDR3 DNA is TGCGCCAGCAGTGACAGTAGTCGCGAGCAGTTCTTC.

With respect to this clonotype: A clone one base away is much larger, so this may be a read error. The chain is built from TRBV5-1 and TRBJ2-3; D not resolved. The ends were cut back, 0 bases at V and 6 bases at J, with 11 bases in the middle. Germline V gene data show CDR1 as SGHRS and CDR2 as YFSETQ. CDR3 size: 14 residues. CDR3 DNA: TGCGCCAGCAGCTTGGGGCAGAGGATGGATACGCAGTATTTT. It codes for CASSLGQRMDTQYF.

This clonotype has ten or more counts. The chain carries TRBV20-1 and TRBJ1-3, with D tentatively TRBD1 (5 bases). The CDR3 length is 15 residues. Germline V gives CDR1 DFQATT, CDR2 SNEGSKA (reference sequence). V was shortened by 5 bases and J by 0 bases, with 14 bases between the two germline ends. CDR3 nucleotide sequence: TGCAGTGCTTCCGCAGGGTCCTTCTCTGGAAACACCATATATTTT. Its protein is CSASAGSFSGNTIYF.

This clonotype was counted many times. J is TRBJ1-2 and V is TRBV29-1, with D hard to call. Germline V lookup: CDR1 SQVTM, CDR2 ANQGSEA. V was clipped by 7 bases and J by 3 bases, with 12 bases between them. CDR3 length equals 12 residues. The CDR3 DNA sequence: TGCAGCGGTCTCATTGGGTACTATGGCTACACCTTC. Translated: CSGLIGYYGYTF.

This clonotype has a handful of counts. The V gene is TRBV20-1, the J gene TRBJ1-5; possible D gene TRBD1, 6 bases. CDR3 length: 17 residues. V lost 1 base, J lost 7 bases, and 23 bases lay in between. Germline-derived CDR1 and CDR2 are DFQATT and SNEGSKA (reference sequence). The CDR3 loop is CSARVSTPGQERQPQHF. Written as DNA, the CDR3 is TGCAGTGCTAGAGTTTCCACGCCGGGACAAGAGAGACAGCCCCAGCATTTT.

This clonotype was counted a few times. This chain connects TRBV25-1 to TRBJ1-2; D is unresolved. With 7 bases removed from V and 6 bases from J, the gap between germline ends came to 6 bases. The CDR3 is 10 amino acids. The germline gives CDR1 MGHDK, CDR2 SYGVNS. DNA for the CDR3: TGTGCCAGCAAGAGCGATGGCTACACCTTC. Encoded protein: CASKSDGYTF.

This chain connects TRBV11-2 to TRBJ2-1; 10 bases are shared with TRBD2. The germline gives CDR1 SGHAT, CDR2 FQNNGV. V lost 2 bases to trimming and J lost 7 bases; unmatched junction nucleotides: 14. This CDR3 is built from 18 residues. CDR3 DNA sequence: TGTGCCAGCAGCTTAAATGTCAATAGCGGGAGGAAGGCGAATGAGCAGTTCTTC. Translating it yields CASSLNVNSGRKANEQFF.

This clonotype appeared once. A much larger clone is a single base away; this may be a read error. The chain is built from TRBV20-1 and TRBJ2-3, with 9 nucleotides matching TRBD2. Germline CDR1 is DFQATT and CDR2 is SNEGSKA (reference sequence). The CDR3 contains 16 residues. The CDR3 bases are TGCAGTGCTACAGCGGGAGGTCTTGGGAACACAAATACGCAGTATTTT. Translating gives CSATAGGLGNTNTQYF.

There are a few counts of this clonotype. The gene calls are TRBV5-1 and TRBJ1-6; 11 nucleotides align to TRBD1. This CDR3 comprises 19 residues. Germline V gene data show CDR1 as SGHRS and CDR2 as YFSETQ. J was trimmed by 1 base and V by 4 bases; bases with no gene match: 10. The CDR3: CASSRRTGGAKSYNSPLHF. For the CDR3, the DNA is TGCGCCAGCAGCAGAAGGACAGGGGGCGCGAAGTCCTATAATTCACCCCTCCACTTT.